One T cell receptor beta chain is described in this entry. The CDR3 does not close with the conserved phenylalanine or tryptophan, likely indicating a read error. Germline CDR1 reads SGHTA; CDR2 reads FQGNSA. The CDR3 has 13 residues. The template used for profiling TCR beta VDJ and CDR3 was genomic DNA. MiXCR, applied by TCRdb to the reads, yields one record per CDR3 protein. This repertoire shows about 180,000 distinct CDR3 sequences, under 55% found once; its top ten account for about 1.2%. The data were taken from a study of CD8+CD57+ T cells in acquired aplastic anemia. All sequencing subjects had displayed CD8+CD57+ cell expansion on flow cytometry. The diagnosis in all patients was severe acquired aplastic anemia. The study sampled blood from patients who had received no therapy.

The chain combines TRBV7-2 with TRBJ1-5, with 10 bases matching TRBD1. This TCR came from a human donor with aplastic anemia. The sequencing sample was made of sorted CD4+, CD8+, or CD8+CD57+ T cells (not recorded which) from PBMCs. The CDR3 protein is CASSGDRGEPQHS. DNA of the CDR3: TGTGCCAGCAGCGGGGACAGGGGAGAGCCTCAGCATTCT.